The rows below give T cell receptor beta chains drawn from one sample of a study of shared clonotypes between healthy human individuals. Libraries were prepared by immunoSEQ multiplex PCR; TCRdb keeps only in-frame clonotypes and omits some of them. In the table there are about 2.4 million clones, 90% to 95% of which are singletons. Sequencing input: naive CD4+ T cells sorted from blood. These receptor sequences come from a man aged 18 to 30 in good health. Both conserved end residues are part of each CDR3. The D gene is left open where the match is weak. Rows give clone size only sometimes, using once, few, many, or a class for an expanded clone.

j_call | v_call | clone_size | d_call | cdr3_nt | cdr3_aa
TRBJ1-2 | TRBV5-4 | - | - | TGTGCCAGCAGCTTGGTTCAGACCCCTGGGGGCTACACCTTC | CASSLVQTPGGYTF
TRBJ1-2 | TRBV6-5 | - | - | TGTGCCAGCAGTTACCGGGGAGGGTCATATGGCTACACCTTC | CASSYRGGSYGYTF
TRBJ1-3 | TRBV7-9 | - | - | TGTGCCAGCAGCCCCTCGGGGGGGCCAGGAAACACCATATATTTT | CASSPSGGPGNTIYF
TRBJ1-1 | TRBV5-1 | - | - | TGCGCCAGCAGCCCCGGTACTGAAGCTTTCTTT | CASSPGTEAFF
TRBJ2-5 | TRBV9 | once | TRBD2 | TGTGCCAGCAGCGTTGGGACTAGCGGTAAAGAGACCCAGTACTTC | CASSVGTSGKETQYF
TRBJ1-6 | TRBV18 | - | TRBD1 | TGTGCCAGCTCACCCCCGGGACAGAGGAGCTCCTATAATTCACCCCTCCACTTT | CASSPPGQRSSYNSPLHF
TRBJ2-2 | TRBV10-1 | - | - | TGCGCCAGCAGTGAGTCGGGTGTCGGAGGCACCGGGGAGCTGTTTTTT | CASSESGVGGTGELFF
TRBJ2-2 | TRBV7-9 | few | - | TGTGCCAGCAGGAAACCAGGAATAGGGGAGCTGTTTTTT | CASRKPGIGELFF
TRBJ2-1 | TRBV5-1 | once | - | TGCGCCAGCAGCCCGTCGCTATCGGAGCAGTTCTTC | CASSPSLSEQFF
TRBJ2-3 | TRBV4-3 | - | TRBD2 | TGCGCCAGCAGCCTTAGTCGGACTAGCTCTAGCACAGATACGCAGTATTTT | CASSLSRTSSSTDTQYF
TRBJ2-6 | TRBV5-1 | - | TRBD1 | TGCGCCAGCAGCCTCACAGGGGTAGCTGGGGCCAACGTCCTGACTTTC | CASSLTGVAGANVLTF
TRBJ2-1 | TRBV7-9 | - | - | TGTGCCAGCAGCTCCCTCCGGGGGCGACACAATGAGCAGTTCTTC | CASSSLRGRHNEQFF
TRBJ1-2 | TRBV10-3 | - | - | TGTGCCATCAGTGGTGACGGGGTATGGGGCTACACCTTC | CAISGDGVWGYTF
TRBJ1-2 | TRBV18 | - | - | TGTGCCAGCTCCCCAGGGCCCGGGATCGGCTACACCTTC | CASSPGPGIGYTF
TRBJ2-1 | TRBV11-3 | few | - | TGTGCCAGCAGTGGGGGCAACAACAATGAGCAGTTCTTC | CASSGGNNNEQFF
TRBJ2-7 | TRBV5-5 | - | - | TGTGCCAGCAGCCTTCCCCCCAGGGGAGGGCCTTACGAGCAGTACTTC | CASSLPPRGGPYEQYF
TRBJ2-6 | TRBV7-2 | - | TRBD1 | TGTGCCAGCAGCGGGGACAGGGCTGGGGCCAACGTCCTGACTTTC | CASSGDRAGANVLTF
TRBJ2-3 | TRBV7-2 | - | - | TGTGCCAGCAGCTTAGGTGCAGGTTCCTTTGGGACAGATACGCAGTATTTT | CASSLGAGSFGTDTQYF
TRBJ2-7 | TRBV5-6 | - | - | TGTGCCAGCAGCTTGGATCCAGGGGCCCTCTCCTACGAGCAGTACTTC | CASSLDPGALSYEQYF
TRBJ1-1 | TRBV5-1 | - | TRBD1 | TGCGCCAGCAGCCCAGACAGGGGGCTAGCCACTGAAGCTTTCTTT | CASSPDRGLATEAFF
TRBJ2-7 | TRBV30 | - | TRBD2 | TGTGCCTGGGACTTAGCGGGGAGGAGCTCCTACGAGCAGTACTTC | CAWDLAGRSSYEQYF
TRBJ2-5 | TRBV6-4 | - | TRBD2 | TGTGCCAGCAGTAAGGCGGGGGGGCCGGAGACCCAGTACTTC | CASSKAGGPETQYF
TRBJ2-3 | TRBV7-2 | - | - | TGTGCCAGCAGCCTCCGGACGGGCACAGATACGCAGTATTTT | CASSLRTGTDTQYF
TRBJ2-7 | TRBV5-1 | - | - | TGCGCCAGCAGCCCTCAGGGCGCCTACGAGCAGTACTTC | CASSPQGAYEQYF
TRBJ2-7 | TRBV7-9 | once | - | TGTGCCAGCAGCGTGGGAGCGGTCCAGAGCTCCTACGAGCAGTACTTC | CASSVGAVQSSYEQYF
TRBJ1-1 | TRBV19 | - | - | TGTGCCAGTAACCCAACGCCCGGGCTCTACACTGAAGCTTTCTTT | CASNPTPGLYTEAFF
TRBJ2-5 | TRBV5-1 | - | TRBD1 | TGCGCCAGCAGCTTGGACAGGGGACGGTGGGAGACCCAGTACTTC | CASSLDRGRWETQYF
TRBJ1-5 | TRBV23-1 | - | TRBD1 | TGCGCCAGCAGTCAACGTTCAAAACAGGGGAATCAGCCCCAGCATTTT | CASSQRSKQGNQPQHF
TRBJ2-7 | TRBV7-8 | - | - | TGTGCCAGCAGCTTAACTGACCATGGTTCGGCTTTAGCATCGTACGAGCAGTACTTC | CASSLTDHGSALASYEQYF
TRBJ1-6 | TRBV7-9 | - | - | TGTGCCAGCAGCTCCAAGGGATTGAATTCACCCCTCCACTTT | CASSSKGLNSPLHF
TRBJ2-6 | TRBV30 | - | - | TGTGCCCGGGGAGTCCGGGGACTTACCTCTGGGGCCAACGTCCTGACTTTC | CARGVRGLTSGANVLTF
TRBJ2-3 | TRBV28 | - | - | TGTGCCAGCAGTTTAATTAGCCCGGATACGCAGTATTTT | CASSLISPDTQYF
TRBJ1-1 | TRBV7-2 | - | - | TGTGCCAGCAGCTTAGTTTTGGGAGCTTTCTTT | CASSLVLGAFF
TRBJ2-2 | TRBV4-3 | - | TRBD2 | TGCGCCAGCAGCCAAGAGGGAGGGATTACCGGGGAGCTGTTTTTT | CASSQEGGITGELFF
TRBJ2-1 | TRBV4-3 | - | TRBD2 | TGCGCCAGCAGCCTGGGAGGACTAGCGGGAGGCGATGAGCAGTTCTTC | CASSLGGLAGGDEQFF
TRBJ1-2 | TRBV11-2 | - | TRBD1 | TGTGCCAGCAGCTTGGTACGACAGGGATGGGGCTACACCTTC | CASSLVRQGWGYTF
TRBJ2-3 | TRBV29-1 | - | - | TGCAGCGTTGAACAAAAGACAGATACGCAGTATTTT | CSVEQKTDTQYF
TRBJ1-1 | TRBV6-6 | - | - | TGTGCCACAATCCTCAGGGGTTCTGAAGCTTTCTTT | CATILRGSEAFF
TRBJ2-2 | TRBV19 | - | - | TGTGCCAGTAGTATCGGGGGTTTGGACACCGGGGAGCTGTTTTTT | CASSIGGLDTGELFF
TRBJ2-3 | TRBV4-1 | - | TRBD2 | TGCGCCAGCAGCCAGGGCAGCGGGGGAGTCAAAACAGATACGCAGTATTTT | CASSQGSGGVKTDTQYF
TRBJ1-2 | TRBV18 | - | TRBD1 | TGTGCCAGCTCACCGACAGGGTGGTACTATGGCTACACCTTC | CASSPTGWYYGYTF
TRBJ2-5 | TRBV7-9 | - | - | TGTGCCAGCAGCTATGCAGGGGTTGGGACCCAGTACTTC | CASSYAGVGTQYF
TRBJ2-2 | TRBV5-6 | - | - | TGTGCCAGCAGCTTCGGGGTAACAAACACCGGGGAGCTGTTTTTT | CASSFGVTNTGELFF
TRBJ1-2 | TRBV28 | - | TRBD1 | TGTGCCAGCAGTACTGGACAGGGGCGGTATGGCTACACCTTC | CASSTGQGRYGYTF
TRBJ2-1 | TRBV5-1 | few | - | TGCGCCAGCAGCCTTAACAATGAGCAGTTCTTC | CASSLNNEQFF
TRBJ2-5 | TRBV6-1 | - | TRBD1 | TGTGCCAGCAGGCAGACAGGGATGGGGGAGACCCAGTACTTC | CASRQTGMGETQYF
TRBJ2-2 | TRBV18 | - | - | TGTGCCAGCTCACCTAGGACAGCCAACACCGGGGAGCTGTTTTTT | CASSPRTANTGELFF
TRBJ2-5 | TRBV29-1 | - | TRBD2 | TGCAGCGTCTGGACTAGCGGGAGGAAGACCCAGTACTTC | CSVWTSGRKTQYF
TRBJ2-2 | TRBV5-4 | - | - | TGTGCCAGCAGCATGGGGCCTAGCGTGAACACCGGGGAGCTGTTTTTT | CASSMGPSVNTGELFF
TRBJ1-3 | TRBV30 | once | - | TGTGCCTGTGATCAGTCCTCTGGAAACACCATATATTTT | CACDQSSGNTIYF
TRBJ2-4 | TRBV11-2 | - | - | TGTGCCAGCAGCTTAACACCAGGGTCCCAGTACTTC | CASSLTPGSQYF
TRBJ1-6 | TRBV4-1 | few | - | TGCGCCAGCAGCTCCGGGACTAATAATTCACCCCTCCACTTT | CASSSGTNNSPLHF
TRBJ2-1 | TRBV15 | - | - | TGTGCCACCAGCAGAGGCTACGCTGAGCAGTTCTTC | CATSRGYAEQFF
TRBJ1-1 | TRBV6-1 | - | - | TGTGCCAGCAGTGAAGTCCCAGGTGAAGCTTTCTTT | CASSEVPGEAFF
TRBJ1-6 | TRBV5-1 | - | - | TGCGCCAGCAGCTTGGTATGGCAGGGATTGGGTTCACCCCTCCACTTT | CASSLVWQGLGSPLHF
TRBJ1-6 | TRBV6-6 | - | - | TGTGCCAGCCTCTCCATAAGGGTGGCCCTCCACTTT | CASLSIRVALHF
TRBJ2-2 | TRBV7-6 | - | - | TGTGCCAGCAGTCCAGGACGGAGTTCGAACACCGGGGAGCTGTTTTTT | CASSPGRSSNTGELFF
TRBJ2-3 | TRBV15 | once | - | TGTGCCACCAGCATGGGGTCTGCTAGCACAGATACGCAGTATTTT | CATSMGSASTDTQYF
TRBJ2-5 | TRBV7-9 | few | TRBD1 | TGTGCCAGCAGCTCCTGGGACAGGGTGGCCGAGACCCAGTACTTC | CASSSWDRVAETQYF
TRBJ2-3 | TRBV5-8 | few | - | TGTGCCAGCAGCTGGGAGGACGCCACAGATACGCAGTATTTT | CASSWEDATDTQYF